This T cell receptor beta chain derives from a study of blood T cell repertoires in COVID-19. Study information: Researchers got acute and convalescent COVID-19 samples from the United States, Italy and Spain. T cells, B-cell-depleted T cells, or PBMCs supplied cDNA or gDNA.

Authors' processing steps: Cell counts per sample came from amplifying reference gene primers. Sequenced by immunoSEQ multiplex PCR; TCRdb stores in-frame clones only, minus some. V and J calls and clone size are those listed in that table; D and trimming were worked out from the DNA. This sample has more than 250,000 clones, with about nine tenths found just once. This clone was picked up one time. V gave up 7 bases and J gave up 8 bases, with 14 bases separating them. Germline CDR1 and CDR2: LNHDA and SQIVND (reference sequence). This CDR3 region has 13 residues. This clonotype originated in a woman in her thirties with COVID-19, enrolled during active disease. The chain couples TRBV19 to TRBJ1-4; D ambiguous. Sequenced input: peripheral blood. This chain's CDR3 is CASNPGLGEKLFF. For the CDR3, the DNA is TGTGCCAGTAACCCTGGTCTAGGAGAAAAACTGTTTTTT.